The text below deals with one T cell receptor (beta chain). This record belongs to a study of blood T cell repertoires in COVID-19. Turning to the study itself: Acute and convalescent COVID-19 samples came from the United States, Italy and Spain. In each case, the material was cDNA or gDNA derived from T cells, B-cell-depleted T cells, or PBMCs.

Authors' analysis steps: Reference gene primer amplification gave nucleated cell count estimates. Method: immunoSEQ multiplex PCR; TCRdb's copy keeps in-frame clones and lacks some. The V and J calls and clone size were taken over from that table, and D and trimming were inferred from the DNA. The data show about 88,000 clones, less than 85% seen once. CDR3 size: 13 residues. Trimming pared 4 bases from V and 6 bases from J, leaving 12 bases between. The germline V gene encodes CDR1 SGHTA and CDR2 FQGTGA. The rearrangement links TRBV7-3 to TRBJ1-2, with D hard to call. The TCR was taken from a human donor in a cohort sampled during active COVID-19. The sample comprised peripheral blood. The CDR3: CASSSREGNGYTF. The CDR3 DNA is TGTGCCAGCAGCTCCCGGGAGGGCAATGGCTACACCTTC. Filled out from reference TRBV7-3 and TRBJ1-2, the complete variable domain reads GAGVSQTPSNKVTEKGKYVELRCDPISGHTALYWYRQSLGQGPEFLIYFQGTGAADDSGLPNDRFFAVRPEGSVSTLKIQRTERGDSAVYLCASSSREGNGYTFGSGTRLTVV.